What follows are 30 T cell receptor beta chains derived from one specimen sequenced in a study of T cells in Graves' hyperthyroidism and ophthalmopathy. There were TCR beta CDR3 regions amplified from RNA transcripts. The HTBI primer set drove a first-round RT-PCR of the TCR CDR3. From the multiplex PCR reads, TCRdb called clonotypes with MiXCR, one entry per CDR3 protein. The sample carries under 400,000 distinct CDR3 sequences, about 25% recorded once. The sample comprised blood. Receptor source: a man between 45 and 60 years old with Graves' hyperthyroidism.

In nucleotides, the CDR3 is TGCAGTGCGAAGAGGGGGCAGGATGAAAAACTGTTTTTT. It specifies CSAKRGQDEKLFF. This chain uses TRBV20-1 with TRBJ1-4; 7 bases fit TRBD1. CDR3 length: 13 residues. Germline trimming cut 6 bases from V and 6 bases from J; bases unmatched to any gene: 7. Germline assignment: CDR1 DFQATT and CDR2 SNEGSKA (reference sequence).

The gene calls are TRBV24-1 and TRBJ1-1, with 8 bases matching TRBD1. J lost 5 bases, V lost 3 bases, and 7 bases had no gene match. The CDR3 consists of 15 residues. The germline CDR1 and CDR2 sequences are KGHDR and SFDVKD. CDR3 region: CATSDDRGPETEAFF. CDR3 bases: TGTGCCACCAGTGATGACAGGGGACCTGAGACTGAAGCTTTCTTT.

CDR3 in amino acids: CASSYTGTGAFYGYTF. In DNA, the CDR3 is TGTGCCAGCAGTTACACGGGGACAGGAGCCTTCTATGGCTACACCTTC. The V gene is TRBV6-9, the J gene TRBJ1-2, with TRBD1 identical over 8 bases. In germline, CDR1 is MNHGY, CDR2 SVAAGI. The V segment lost 3 bases and the J segment 4 bases; nucleotides outside the gene matches: 10. This CDR3 comprises 16 residues.

The CDR3 DNA follows: TGTGCCAGCAGTCCGGAGCCAACTAATGAAAAACTGTTTTTT. It yields the protein CASSPEPTNEKLFF. The rearrangement links TRBV28 to TRBJ1-4, with no clear D. The V gene's germline CDR1 is MDHEN and CDR2 SYDVKM. The ends were cut back, 5 bases at V and 0 bases at J, with 7 bases in the middle. CDR3 length equals 14 residues.

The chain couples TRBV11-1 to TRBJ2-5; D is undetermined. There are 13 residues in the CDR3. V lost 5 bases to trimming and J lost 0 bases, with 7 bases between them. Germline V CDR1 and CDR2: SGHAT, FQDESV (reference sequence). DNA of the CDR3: TGTGCCAGCAGCCCCCCAAACCAAGAGACCCAGTACTTC. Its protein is CASSPPNQETQYF.

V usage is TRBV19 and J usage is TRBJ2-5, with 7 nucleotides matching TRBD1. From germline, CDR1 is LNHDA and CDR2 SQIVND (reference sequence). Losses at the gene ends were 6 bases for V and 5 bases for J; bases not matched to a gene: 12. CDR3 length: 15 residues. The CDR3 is CASRQGTRPRETQYF. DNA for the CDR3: TGTGCCAGTAGACAGGGGACCCGGCCTAGGGAGACCCAGTACTTC.

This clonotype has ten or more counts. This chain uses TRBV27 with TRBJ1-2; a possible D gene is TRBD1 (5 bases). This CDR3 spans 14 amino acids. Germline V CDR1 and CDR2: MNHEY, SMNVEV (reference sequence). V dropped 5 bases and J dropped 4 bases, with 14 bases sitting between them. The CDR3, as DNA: TGTGCCAGCAGTGAATCGGGACGGTTCTATGGCTACACCTTC. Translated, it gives CASSESGRFYGYTF.

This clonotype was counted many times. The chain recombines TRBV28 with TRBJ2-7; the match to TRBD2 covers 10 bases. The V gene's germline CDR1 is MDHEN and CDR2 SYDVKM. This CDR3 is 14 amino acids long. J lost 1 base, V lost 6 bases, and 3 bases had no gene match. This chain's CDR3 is CASRELAGSYEQYF. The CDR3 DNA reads TGTGCCAGCAGGGAACTAGCGGGGTCCTACGAGCAGTACTTC. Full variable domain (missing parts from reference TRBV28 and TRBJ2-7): DVKVTQSSRYLVKRTGEKVFLECVQDMDHENMFWYRQDPGLGLRLIYFSYDVKMKEKGDIPEGYSVSREKKERFSLILESASTNQTSMYLCASRELAGSYEQYFGPGTRLTVT.

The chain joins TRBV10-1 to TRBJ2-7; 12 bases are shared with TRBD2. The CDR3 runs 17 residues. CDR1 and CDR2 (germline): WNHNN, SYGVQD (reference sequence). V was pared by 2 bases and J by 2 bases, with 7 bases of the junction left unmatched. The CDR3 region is CASSENRLAGGTYEQYF. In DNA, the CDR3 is TGCGCCAGCAGTGAGAATCGGCTAGCGGGAGGGACCTACGAGCAGTACTTC.

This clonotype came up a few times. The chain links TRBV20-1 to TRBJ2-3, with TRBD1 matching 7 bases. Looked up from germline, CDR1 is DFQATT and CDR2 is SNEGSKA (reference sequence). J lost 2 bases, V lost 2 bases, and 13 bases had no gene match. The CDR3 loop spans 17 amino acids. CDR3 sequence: CSARSAGTVFATDTQYF. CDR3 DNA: TGCAGTGCTAGATCCGCCGGGACAGTCTTCGCCACAGATACGCAGTATTTT.

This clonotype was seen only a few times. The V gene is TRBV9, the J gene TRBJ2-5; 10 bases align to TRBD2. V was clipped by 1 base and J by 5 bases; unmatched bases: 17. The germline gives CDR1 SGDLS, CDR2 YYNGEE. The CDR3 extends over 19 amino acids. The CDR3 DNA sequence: TGTGCCAGCAGCGTATCGGCAGGGGACCTAGCGGGAGAAAGGGAGACCCAGTACTTC. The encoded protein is CASSVSAGDLAGERETQYF.

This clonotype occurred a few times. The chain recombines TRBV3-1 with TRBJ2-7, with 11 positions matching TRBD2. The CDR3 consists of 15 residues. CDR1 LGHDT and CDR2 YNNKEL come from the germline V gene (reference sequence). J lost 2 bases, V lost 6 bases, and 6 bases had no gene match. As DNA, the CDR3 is TGTGCCAGCAGTCCGACACTAGCGGGGGCCTACGAGCAGTACTTC. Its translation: CASSPTLAGAYEQYF.

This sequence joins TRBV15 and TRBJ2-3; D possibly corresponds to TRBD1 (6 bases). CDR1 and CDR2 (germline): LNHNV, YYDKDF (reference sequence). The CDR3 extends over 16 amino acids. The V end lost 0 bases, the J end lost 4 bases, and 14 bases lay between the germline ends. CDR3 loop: CATSRELQGFPDTQYF. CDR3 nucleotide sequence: TGTGCCACCAGCAGAGAATTACAGGGTTTTCCAGATACGCAGTATTTT.

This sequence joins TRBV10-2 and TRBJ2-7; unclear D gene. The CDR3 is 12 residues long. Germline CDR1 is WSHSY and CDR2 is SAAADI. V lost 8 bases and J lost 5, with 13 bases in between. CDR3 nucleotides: TGCGCCAGCGGCTACGTCTCGGACGAGCAGTACTTC. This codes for CASGYVSDEQYF.

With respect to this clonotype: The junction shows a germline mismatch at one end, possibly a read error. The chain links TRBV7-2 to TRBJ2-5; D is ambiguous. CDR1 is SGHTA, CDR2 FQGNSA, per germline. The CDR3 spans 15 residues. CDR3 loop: CASSRIGVFGETQYF. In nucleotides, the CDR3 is TGCGCCAGCAGCCGAATTGGGGTTTTCGGTGAGACCCAGTACTTC. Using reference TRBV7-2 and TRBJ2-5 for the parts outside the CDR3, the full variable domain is GAGVSQSPSNKVTEKGKDVELRCDPISGHTALYWYRQSLGQGLEFLIYFQGNSAPDKSGLPSDRFSAERTGGSVSTLTIQRTQQEDSAVYLCASSRIGVFGETQYFGPGTRLLVL.

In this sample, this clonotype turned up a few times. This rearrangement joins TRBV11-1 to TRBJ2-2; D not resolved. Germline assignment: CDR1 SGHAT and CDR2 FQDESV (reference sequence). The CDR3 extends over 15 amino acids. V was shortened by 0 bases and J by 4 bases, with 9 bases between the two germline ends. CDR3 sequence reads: CASSLAAGSTGELFF. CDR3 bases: TGTGCCAGCAGCTTAGCGGCAGGAAGCACCGGGGAGCTGTTTTTT.

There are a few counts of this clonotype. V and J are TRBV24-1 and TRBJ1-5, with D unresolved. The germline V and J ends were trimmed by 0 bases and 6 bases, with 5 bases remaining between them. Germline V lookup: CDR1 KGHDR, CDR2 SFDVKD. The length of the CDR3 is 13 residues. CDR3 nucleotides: TGTGCCACCAGTGATTTGGGGATTCAGCCCCAGCATTTT. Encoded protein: CATSDLGIQPQHF.

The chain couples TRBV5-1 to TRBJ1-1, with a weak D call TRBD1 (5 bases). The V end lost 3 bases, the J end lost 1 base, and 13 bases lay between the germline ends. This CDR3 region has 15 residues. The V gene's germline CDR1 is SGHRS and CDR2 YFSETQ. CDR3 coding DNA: TGCGCCAGCAGCTCGGGGACGTCAAGGAACACTGAAGCTTTCTTT. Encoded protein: CASSSGTSRNTEAFF.

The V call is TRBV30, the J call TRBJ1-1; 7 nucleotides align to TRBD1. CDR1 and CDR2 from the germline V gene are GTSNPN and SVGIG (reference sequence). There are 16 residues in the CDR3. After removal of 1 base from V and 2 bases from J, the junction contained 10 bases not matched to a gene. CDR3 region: CAWSADPGTENTEAFF. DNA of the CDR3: TGTGCCTGGAGTGCGGACCCTGGGACAGAAAACACTGAAGCTTTCTTT. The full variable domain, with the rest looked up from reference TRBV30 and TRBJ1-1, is SQTIHQWPATLVQPVGSPLSLECTVEGTSNPNLYWYRQAAGRGLQLLFYSVGIGQISSEVPQNLSASRPQDRQFILSSKKLLLSDSGFYLCAWSADPGTENTEAFFGQGTRLTVV.

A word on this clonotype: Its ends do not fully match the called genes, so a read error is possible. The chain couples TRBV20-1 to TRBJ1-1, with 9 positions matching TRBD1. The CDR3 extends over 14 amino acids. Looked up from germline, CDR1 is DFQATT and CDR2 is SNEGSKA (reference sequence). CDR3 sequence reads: CSARDPDRGWEDFF. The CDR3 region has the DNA TGCAGTGCTAGAGACCCTGACAGGGGGTGGGAAGATTTCTTT.

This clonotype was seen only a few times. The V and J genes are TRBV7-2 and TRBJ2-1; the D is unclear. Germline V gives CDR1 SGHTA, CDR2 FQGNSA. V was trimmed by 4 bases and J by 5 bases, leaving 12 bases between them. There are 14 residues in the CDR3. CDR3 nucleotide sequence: TGTGCCAGCAGCTCCCCCCCAGCGAACAATGAGCAGTTCTTC. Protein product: CASSSPPANNEQFF.

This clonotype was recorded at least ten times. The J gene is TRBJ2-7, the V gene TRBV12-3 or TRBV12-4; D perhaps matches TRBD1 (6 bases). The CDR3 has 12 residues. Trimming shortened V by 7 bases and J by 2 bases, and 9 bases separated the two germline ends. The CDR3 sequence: CASKGDTYEQYF. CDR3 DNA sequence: TGTGCCAGCAAAGGGGACACCTACGAGCAGTACTTC.

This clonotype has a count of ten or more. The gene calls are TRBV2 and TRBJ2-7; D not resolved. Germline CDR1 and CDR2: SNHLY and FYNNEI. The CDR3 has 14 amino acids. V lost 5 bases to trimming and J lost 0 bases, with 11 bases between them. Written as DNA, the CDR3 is TGTGCCAGCAGTTACTCGTGGGTCTCCTACGAGCAGTACTTC. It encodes CASSYSWVSYEQYF.

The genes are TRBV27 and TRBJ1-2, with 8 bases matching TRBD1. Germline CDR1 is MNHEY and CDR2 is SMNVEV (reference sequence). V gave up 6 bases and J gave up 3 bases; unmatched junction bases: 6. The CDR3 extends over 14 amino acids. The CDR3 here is CASSLATGDYGYTF. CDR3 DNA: TGTGCCAGCAGCCTAGCGACAGGGGACTATGGCTACACCTTC.

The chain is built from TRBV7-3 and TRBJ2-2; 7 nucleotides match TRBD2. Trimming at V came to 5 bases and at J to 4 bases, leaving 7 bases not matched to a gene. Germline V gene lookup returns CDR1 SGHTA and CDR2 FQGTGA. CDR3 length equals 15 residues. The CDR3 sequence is CASSPRIAGTGELFF. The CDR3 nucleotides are TGTGCCAGCAGCCCACGGATAGCGGGCACCGGGGAGCTGTTTTTT.

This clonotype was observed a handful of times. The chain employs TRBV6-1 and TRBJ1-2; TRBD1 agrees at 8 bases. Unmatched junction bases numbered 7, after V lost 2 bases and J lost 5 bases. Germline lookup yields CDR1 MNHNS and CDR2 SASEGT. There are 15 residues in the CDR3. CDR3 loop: CASSESTGGPYGYTF. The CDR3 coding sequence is TGTGCCAGCAGTGAATCAACAGGGGGGCCTTATGGCTACACCTTC.

The CDR3 sequence is CSVDSRSDTQYF. Here the CDR3 DNA reads TGCAGCGTTGATTCAAGGTCCGACACGCAGTATTTT. The rearrangement uses TRBV29-1 and TRBJ2-3; no clear D. CDR1 SQVTM and CDR2 ANQGSEA come from the germline V gene. This CDR3 has 12 residues. V was clipped by 3 bases and J by 9 bases, with 13 bases between them.

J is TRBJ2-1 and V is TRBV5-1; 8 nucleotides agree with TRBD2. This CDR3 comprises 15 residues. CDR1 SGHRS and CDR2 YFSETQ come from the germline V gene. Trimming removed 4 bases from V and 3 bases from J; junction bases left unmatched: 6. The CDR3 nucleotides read TGCGCCAGCAGCCGGGGACTAGGGCACTACAATGAGCAGTTCTTC. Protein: CASSRGLGHYNEQFF.

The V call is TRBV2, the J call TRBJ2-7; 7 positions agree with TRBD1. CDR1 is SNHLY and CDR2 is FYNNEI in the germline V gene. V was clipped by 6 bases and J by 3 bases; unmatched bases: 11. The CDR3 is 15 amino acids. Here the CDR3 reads CASRARQGEYYEQYF. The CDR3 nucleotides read TGTGCCAGCAGAGCTAGACAGGGAGAATACTACGAGCAGTACTTC.

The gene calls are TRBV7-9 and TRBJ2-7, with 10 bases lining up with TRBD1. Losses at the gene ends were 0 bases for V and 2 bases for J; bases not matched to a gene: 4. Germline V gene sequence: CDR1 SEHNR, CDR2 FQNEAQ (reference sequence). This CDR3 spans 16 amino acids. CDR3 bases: TGTGCCAGCAGCTTAGCCCGGGACAGGGGTCCCTACGAGCAGTACTTC. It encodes CASSLARDRGPYEQYF. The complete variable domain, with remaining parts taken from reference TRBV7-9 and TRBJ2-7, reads DTGVSQNPRHKITKRGQNVTFRCDPISEHNRLYWYRQTLGQGPEFLTYFQNEAQLEKSRLLSDRFSAERPKGSFSTLEIQRTEQGDSAMYLCASSLARDRGPYEQYFGPGTRLTVT.